A selection of T cell receptor beta chains follows, all from one sample in a study of identical twins. Each CDR3 protein is one row after TCRdb ran MiXCR on the 5' RACE reads. The sample records around 670,000 distinct CDR3 sequences, 5.5% to 6.5% being singletons. The specimen sequenced was naive T cells sorted from blood. The receptors originated from a man between 18 and 35 years old in good health. Both conserved end residues are part of each CDR3. Fields, in order: V gene, J gene, clone size, D gene, CDR3 protein, CDR3 DNA. A D gene is named only where the DNA matches it firmly. Rows give clone size only sometimes, using once, few, many, or a class for an expanded clone.

V: TRBV27; J: TRBJ1-2; size: few; D: NA; CDR3: CASSLEGRRNGGYTF; DNA: TGTGCCAGCAGTTTGGAGGGGCGGAGGAATGGTGGCTACACCTTC
V: TRBV29-1; J: TRBJ2-1; size: many; D: NA; CDR3: CSVGVAEQFF; DNA: TGCAGCGTTGGGGTTGCGGAGCAGTTCTTC
V: TRBV19; J: TRBJ2-1; size: few; D: NA; CDR3: CASTSFPRNNEQFF; DNA: TGTGCCAGTACCTCATTTCCTAGAAACAATGAGCAGTTCTTC
V: TRBV3-1; J: TRBJ2-1; size: NA; D: NA; CDR3: CASSRATGRTYNEQFF; DNA: TGTGCCAGCAGCCGAGCGACTGGCCGAACCTACAATGAGCAGTTCTTC
V: TRBV5-1; J: TRBJ2-7; size: many; D: NA; CDR3: CASSDGLLYEQYF; DNA: TGCGCCAGCAGCGACGGCCTTCTCTACGAGCAGTACTTC
V: TRBV12-3/TRBV12-4; J: TRBJ2-5; size: NA; D: TRBD1; CDR3: CASRPNRGRETQYF; DNA: TGTGCCAGCAGACCAAACAGGGGGCGAGAGACCCAGTACTTC
V: TRBV12-3/TRBV12-4; J: TRBJ2-3; size: many; D: TRBD1; CDR3: CASADPGTGIAQYF; DNA: TGTGCCAGTGCCGACCCCGGGACAGGTATTGCGCAGTATTTT
V: TRBV12-3/TRBV12-4; J: TRBJ2-1; size: many; D: TRBD2; CDR3: CASSILAGGHNEQFF; DNA: TGTGCCAGCAGTATTCTAGCGGGAGGGCACAATGAGCAGTTCTTC
V: TRBV7-2; J: TRBJ2-7; size: NA; D: NA; CDR3: CASRRSGYYEQYF; DNA: TGTGCCAGCAGACGAAGCGGATACTACGAGCAGTACTTC
V: TRBV6-5; J: TRBJ2-1; size: many; D: TRBD1; CDR3: CASRTGGLQFF; DNA: TGTGCCAGCAGGACAGGGGGCTTGCAGTTCTTC
V: TRBV7-9; J: TRBJ2-1; size: NA; D: TRBD2; CDR3: CASSPWGTTYNEQFF; DNA: TGTGCCAGCAGTCCGTGGGGGACTACCTACAATGAGCAGTTCTTC
V: TRBV3-1; J: TRBJ1-5; size: many; D: NA; CDR3: CASSLAGANQPQHF; DNA: TGTGCCAGCAGCCTAGCAGGTGCAAATCAGCCCCAGCATTTT
V: TRBV24-1; J: TRBJ2-2; size: many; D: TRBD2; CDR3: CATSPPSGSRPGELFF; DNA: TGTGCCACCAGTCCCCCCAGCGGGAGTAGGCCCGGGGAGCTGTTTTTT